The entry below gives a single T cell receptor (beta chain) sequence along with its context. This CDR3 spans 15 amino acids. Germline V gives CDR1 KGHSH, CDR2 LQKENI. Unmatched junction bases numbered 4, after V lost 3 bases and J lost 2 bases. The data belong to a study of OX40 agonist ivuxolimab in advanced cancers. The overall study: Patients were given ivuxolimab, an antibody that agonizes OX40 (CD134). Every 2 weeks, patients got intravenous ivuxolimab at one of six dose levels (0.01-10 mg/kg). The dose-escalation cohort had hepatocellular carcinoma, melanoma, renal cell or head and neck cancer. Partial responses were seen in three patients, one with hepatocellular carcinoma and two with cutaneous melanoma.

Assay: immunoSEQ multiplex PCR; the TCRdb copy retains only in-frame clones and omits some. The repertoire holds 50,000 to 70,000 clones, around four fifths seen once, with less than 4% in the top ten. The J gene is TRBJ2-3, the V gene TRBV18, with 8 positions matching TRBD1. This specimen consisted of CD4+ or CD8+ T cells sorted from blood, obtained in a trial of the OX40 agonist ivuxolimab. The clonotype originates from an adult with an advanced solid tumor such as melanoma, head and neck, liver or kidney cancer. The CDR3 sequence is CASSPGQAHTDTQYF. The CDR3 coding sequence is TGTGCCAGCTCACCGGGACAGGCACACACAGATACGCAGTATTTT.